This T cell receptor (beta chain) was identified during a study of vaccination and CD4 T cells after COVID-19. Sequencing of cultured CD4+ T cell DNA used the Oncomine TCR Beta short-read assay. One entry per CDR3 protein results from TCRdb running MiXCR on the PCR reads. Among some 14,000 distinct CDR3 sequences listed, 30% were seen once. This clonotype has only a few counts. Its antigen remains unidentified. Treatment given: approximately 9-day PBMC culture with coronavirus spike peptide pools or control peptides (ViraFEST assay). Sequencing was performed on cultured CD4+ T cells from blood. The sequence came from a human donor with COVID-19.

The CDR3 protein is CAIASGSDLNQPQHF. Written as DNA, the CDR3 is TGTGCCATCGCCTCGGGGTCCGACCTTAATCAGCCCCAGCATTTT. The J gene is TRBJ1-5, the V gene TRBV10-3; no clear D. There are 15 residues in the CDR3. With 8 bases removed from V and 4 bases from J, the gap between germline ends came to 18 bases. Germline CDR1 ENHRY, CDR2 SYGVKD.